This T cell receptor beta chain is from a study of CD8+ T cells in alopecia areata. A few counts support this clone. Trimming left V 4 bases short and J 5 bases short, with 8 bases between. Germline CDR1 reads SQVTM; CDR2 reads ANQGSEA. The CDR3 consists of 11 residues. Treatment specified: oral pan-JAK inhibitor, 5-10 mg twice daily. TCR sequencing used cDNA made by reverse transcription of extracted RNA. Sequencing was performed with immunoSEQ multiplex PCR; in TCRdb, only in-frame clones are kept and a portion is missing. The table shows roughly 110,000 clones, with less than 75% occurring only once.

This TCR derives from a human donor with alopecia areata. This chain joins TRBV29-1 and TRBJ1-1, with D possibly matching TRBD1 (5 bases). The sample was CD8+ T cells sorted from blood, taken at week 24, from a patient treated with tofacitinib. The CDR3 sequence: CSVGRGTEAFF. CDR3 nucleotide sequence: TGCAGCGTTGGTCGGGGGACTGAAGCTTTCTTT.